Listed below are T cell receptor beta chains from one sample, sequenced in a study of blood T cell repertoires in COVID-19. Sequenced by immunoSEQ multiplex PCR; TCRdb stores in-frame clones only, minus some. The sample has about 150,000 clones, under 85% seen once. The sequencing input was peripheral blood. All receptors derive from an elderly woman with acute or convalescent COVID-19. The CDR3 runs from the conserved cysteine through the conserved F or W. The D gene is left open where the match is weak. Clone size is shown for a subset of rows, as once, few, many or a class of expanded clone.

length	V	D	J	size	CDR3	DNA
17	TRBV5-6	TRBD1	TRBJ1-2	NA	CASSRDRAALSFYGYTF	TGTGCCAGCAGCAGGGACAGGGCGGCCCTCAGCTTCTATGGCTACACCTTC
16	TRBV19	NA	TRBJ2-1	NA	CASSNFGGPSYNEQFF	TGTGCCAGTAGTAACTTCGGAGGGCCCTCCTACAATGAGCAGTTCTTC
13	TRBV30	NA	TRBJ1-4	NA	CAWAPGSHEKLFF	TGTGCCTGGGCGCCAGGATCACATGAAAAACTGTTTTTT
17	TRBV7-8	NA	TRBJ1-5	once	CASSPILRVRRNQPQHF	TGTGCCAGCAGCCCGATCCTCAGGGTCCGGCGCAATCAGCCCCAGCATTTT
16	TRBV7-2	TRBD1	TRBJ2-2	NA	CASSIRQGTNTGELFF	TGTGCCAGCAGCATCCGACAGGGAACGAACACCGGGGAGCTGTTTTTT
14	TRBV19	TRBD1	TRBJ2-2	NA	CASTDGQGDRELFF	TGTGCCAGTACCGATGGGCAGGGGGACAGGGAGCTGTTTTTT
14	TRBV15	NA	TRBJ1-5	NA	CATSRDGGFEPQHF	TGTGCCACCAGCAGAGATGGAGGGTTCGAGCCCCAGCATTTT
15	TRBV7-3	NA	TRBJ1-6	NA	CASSEQAGHNSPLHF	TGTGCCAGCAGCGAACAAGCGGGTCATAATTCACCCCTCCACTTT
13	TRBV3-1/TRBV3-2	NA	TRBJ2-5	NA	CASSQIAQETQYF	TGTGCCAGCAGCCAAATTGCGCAAGAGACCCAGTACTTC
15	TRBV14	NA	TRBJ1-6	NA	CASSQEGQGGSPLHF	TGTGCCAGCAGCCAAGAGGGGCAGGGCGGTTCACCCCTCCACTTT
15	TRBV5-6	TRBD1	TRBJ1-4	NA	CASSSMQGAGEKLFF	TGTGCCAGCAGCTCAATGCAGGGGGCTGGCGAAAAACTGTTTTTT
16	TRBV18	TRBD2	TRBJ2-1	few	CASSLTSGSSYNEQFF	TGTGCCAGCTCCCTGACTAGCGGAAGCTCCTACAATGAGCAGTTCTTC
15	TRBV6-5	NA	TRBJ2-3	once	CASSPWGTSTDTQYF	TGTGCCAGCAGTCCCTGGGGGACTAGCACAGATACGCAGTATTTT
13	TRBV9	TRBD1	TRBJ1-1	once	CASSDRQGHEAFF	TGTGCCAGCAGCGACCGACAGGGCCATGAGGCTTTCTTT
12	TRBV6-6	TRBD1	TRBJ1-1	NA	CASSDPQGMAFF	TGTGCCAGCAGTGACCCACAGGGGATGGCTTTCTTT
12	TRBV3-1/TRBV3-2	NA	TRBJ2-1	NA	CASSQDTGSWFF	TGTGCCAGCAGCCAAGATACCGGGAGCTGGTTCTTC
14	TRBV18	TRBD1	TRBJ2-7	NA	CASSPSDREYEQYF	TGTGCCAGCTCACCGTCGGACAGGGAATACGAGCAGTACTTC
15	TRBV7-2	TRBD2	TRBJ2-1	NA	CASSPSGLSYNEQFF	TGTGCCAGCAGCCCTAGCGGGTTATCCTACAATGAGCAGTTCTTC
14	TRBV7-8	TRBD1	TRBJ2-7	NA	CASSLASDRAEQYF	TGTGCCAGCAGCTTAGCGTCGGACAGGGCCGAGCAGTACTTC
15	TRBV6-1	NA	TRBJ2-6	NA	CASSEGSSGANVLTF	TGTGCCAGCAGTGAAGGGAGCTCTGGGGCCAACGTCCTGACTTTC
14	TRBV5-1	NA	TRBJ1-1	NA	CASTLTDGNTEAFF	TGCGCCAGCACCTTGACAGACGGGAACACTGAAGCTTTCTTT
14	TRBV14	NA	TRBJ2-5	NA	CASSQTTSGRPQYF	TGTGCCAGCAGCCAGACGACCAGTGGGAGGCCTCAGTACTTC
14	TRBV6-1	NA	TRBJ2-2	few	CASSDQSGAGELFF	TGTGCCAGCAGTGACCAATCAGGGGCCGGGGAGCTGTTTTTT
16	TRBV4-2	NA	TRBJ1-1	NA	CASSQGTGRGNTEAFF	TGTGCCAGCAGCCAAGGTACCGGGAGGGGGAACACTGAAGCTTTCTTT
15	TRBV5-1	NA	TRBJ2-7	NA	CASSSAGFAGNEQYF	TGCGCCAGCAGCTCCGCAGGGTTTGCAGGGAACGAGCAGTACTTC
13	TRBV7-9	TRBD1	TRBJ1-2	NA	CASSRQGVGGYTF	TGTGCCAGCAGCCGACAGGGAGTCGGTGGCTACACCTTC
14	TRBV27	NA	TRBJ1-6	NA	CASSARGNNSPLHF	TGTGCCAGCAGTGCGCGAGGGAATAATTCACCCCTCCACTTT
14	TRBV5-1	TRBD1	TRBJ2-5	NA	CASYRDTGVETQYF	TGCGCCAGCTACCGCGACACAGGGGTCGAGACCCAGTACTTC
16	TRBV19	NA	TRBJ1-5	NA	CASTQTGGGGNQPQHF	TGTGCCAGTACCCAAACCGGAGGGGGGGGGAATCAGCCCCAGCATTTT
14	TRBV9	NA	TRBJ1-6	once	CASSVGGGNSPLHF	TGTGCCAGCAGCGTAGGCGGCGGCAATTCACCCCTCCACTTT
16	TRBV3-1/TRBV3-2	TRBD1	TRBJ2-1	NA	CASSQQPGTGRDEQFF	TGTGCCAGCAGCCAACAACCCGGGACAGGGCGGGATGAGCAGTTCTTC
13	TRBV7-9	NA	TRBJ1-2	few	CASSLADSYGYTF	TGTGCCAGCAGCTTAGCGGACAGCTATGGCTACACCTTC
15	TRBV10-2	TRBD1	TRBJ1-5	few	CASSERTGNNQPQHF	TGCGCCAGCAGTGAGCGGACAGGGAACAATCAGCCCCAGCATTTT
17	TRBV10-3	TRBD2	TRBJ2-1	NA	CAISPGLAGGPLNEQFF	TGTGCCATCAGTCCCGGGCTAGCGGGAGGGCCCTTAAATGAGCAGTTCTTC
13	TRBV3-1/TRBV3-2	NA	TRBJ1-6	NA	CASSGRYNSPLHF	TGTGCCAGCAGCGGCCGTTATAATTCACCCCTCCACTTT
19	TRBV21-1	NA	TRBJ2-3	NA	CASSKSSRFGGLRTDTQYF	TGTGCCAGCAGCAAGTCAAGCAGGTTTGGGGGACTGCGCACAGATACGCAGTATTTT
17	TRBV7-7	TRBD1	TRBJ2-1	NA	CASSPRFGQGVKGEQFF	TGTGCCAGCAGCCCAAGATTTGGACAGGGAGTGAAGGGTGAGCAGTTCTTC
12	TRBV6-6	NA	TRBJ1-2	NA	CASSNPDYGYTF	TGTGCCAGCAGTAATCCCGACTATGGCTACACCTTC
13	TRBV6-1	NA	TRBJ2-5	NA	CASSEGGVETQYF	TGTGCCAGCAGTGAAGGGGGAGTAGAGACCCAGTACTTC
13	TRBV4-3	TRBD1	TRBJ1-1	NA	CASRDRPNTEAFF	TGCGCCAGCAGGGACAGGCCAAACACTGAAGCTTTCTTT
14	TRBV19	NA	TRBJ1-5	NA	CASSIFNSNQPQHF	TGTGCCAGTAGTATCTTTAACAGTAATCAGCCCCAGCATTTT
18	TRBV4-3	NA	TRBJ1-6	NA	CASSQEPPTTGSVSPLHF	TGCGCCAGCAGCCAAGAACCACCGACGACAGGCTCAGTTTCACCCCTCCACTTT
12	TRBV18	NA	TRBJ2-7	NA	CASSPGETEQYF	TGTGCCAGCTCACCCGGGGAGACCGAGCAGTACTTC
14	TRBV2	NA	TRBJ2-5	many	CASSDSNSQETQYF	TGTGCCAGCAGTGATTCTAACAGCCAAGAGACCCAGTACTTC
17	TRBV30	TRBD2	TRBJ2-2	NA	CAWSPALAGGLAGELFF	TGTGCCTGGAGTCCGGCGCTAGCGGGAGGGCTGGCCGGGGAGCTGTTTTTT